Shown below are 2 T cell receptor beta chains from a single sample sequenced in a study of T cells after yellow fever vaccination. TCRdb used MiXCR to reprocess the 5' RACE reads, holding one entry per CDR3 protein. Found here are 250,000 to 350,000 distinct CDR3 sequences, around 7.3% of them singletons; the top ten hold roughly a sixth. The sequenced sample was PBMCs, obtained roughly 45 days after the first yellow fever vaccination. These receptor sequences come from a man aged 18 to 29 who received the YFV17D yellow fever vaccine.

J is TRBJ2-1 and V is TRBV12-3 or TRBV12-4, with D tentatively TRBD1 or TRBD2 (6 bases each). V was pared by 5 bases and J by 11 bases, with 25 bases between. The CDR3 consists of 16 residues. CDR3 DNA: TGTGCCAGCAGTGCACGTCAGGGGCCCCCCGGGGGTAAGCAGTTCTTC. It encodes CASSARQGPPGGKQFF.

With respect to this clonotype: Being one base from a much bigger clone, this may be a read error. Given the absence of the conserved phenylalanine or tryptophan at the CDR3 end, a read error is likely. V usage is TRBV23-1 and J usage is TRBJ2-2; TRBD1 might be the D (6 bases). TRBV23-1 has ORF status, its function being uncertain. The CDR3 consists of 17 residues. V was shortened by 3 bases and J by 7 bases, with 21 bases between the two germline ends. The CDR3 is CASSHTRAAGANGELFS. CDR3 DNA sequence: TGCGCCAGCAGTCACACCCGGGCGGCAGGGGCAAACGGGGAGCTGTTTTCT.